This T cell receptor beta chain was recorded in a study of cytomegalovirus exposure and HLA in healthy donors. Study-wide points: It was reportedly the case that the classifier diagnosed cytomegalovirus status with high specificity and sensitivity.

As regards this clone: Its cognate antigen is unknown. The identical CDR3 is also encoded by other nucleotide sequences in the sample.

Libraries were prepared by immunoSEQ multiplex PCR; TCRdb keeps only in-frame clonotypes and omits some of them. The sample holds about 160,000 clones, nearly 90% seen once. The sample comprised PBMCs. The clonotype comes from a woman aged 18-30 years in good health and CMV-seropositive.

CDR3 sequence (DNA): TGTGCCAGCAGTTTATCTTCCTACGAGCAGTACTTC. Amino acid sequence: CASSLSSYEQYF. The chain recombines TRBV28 with TRBJ2-7; no reliable D call. Germline V gene lookup returns CDR1 MDHEN and CDR2 SYDVKM. Trimming cost V 1 base and J 1 base, with 2 bases left between them. This CDR3 comprises 12 residues.